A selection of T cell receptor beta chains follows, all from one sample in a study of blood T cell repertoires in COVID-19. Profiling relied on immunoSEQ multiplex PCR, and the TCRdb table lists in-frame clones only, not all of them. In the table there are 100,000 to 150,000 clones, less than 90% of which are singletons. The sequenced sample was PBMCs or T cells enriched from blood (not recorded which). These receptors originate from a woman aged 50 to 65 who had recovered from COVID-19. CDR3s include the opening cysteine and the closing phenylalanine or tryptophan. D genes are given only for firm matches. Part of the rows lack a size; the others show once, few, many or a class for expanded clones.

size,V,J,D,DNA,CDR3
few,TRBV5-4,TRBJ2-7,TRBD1,TGTGCCAGCAGCTTGGCGGGACAGATTCCCTACGAGCAGTACTTC,CASSLAGQIPYEQYF
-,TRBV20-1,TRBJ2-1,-,TGCAGTGCTACCCTGTCCAATGAGCAGTTCTTC,CSATLSNEQFF
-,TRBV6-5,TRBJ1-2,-,TGTGCCAGCCGGCCGGGGTCACTATATGGCTACACCTTC,CASRPGSLYGYTF
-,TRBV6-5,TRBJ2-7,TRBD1,TGTGCCAGTAACAGGGGTGGTGGGGAGCAGTACTTC,CASNRGGGEQYF
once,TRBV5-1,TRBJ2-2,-,TGCGCCAGCAGCTTGGCACCTAAGGGTAGCGTGAACACCGGGGAGCTGTTTTTT,CASSLAPKGSVNTGELFF
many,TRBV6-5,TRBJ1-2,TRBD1,TGTGCCAGCAGTTACCATAGGACAGGGGGCATCTATGGCTACACCTTC,CASSYHRTGGIYGYTF
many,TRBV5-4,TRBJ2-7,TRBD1,TGTGCCAGCAGCTTGGTCGGGTTGGGGACAGGGGGCTACGAGCAGTACTTC,CASSLVGLGTGGYEQYF
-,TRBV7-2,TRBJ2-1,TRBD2,TGTGCCAGCAGCACCGGACTAGCGGGGGAGGGGTTCTTC,CASSTGLAGEGFF
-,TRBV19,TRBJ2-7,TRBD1,TGTGCCAGTAGTCCCCCGACGCGGGACAGGGGTTACGAGCAGTACTTC,CASSPPTRDRGYEQYF
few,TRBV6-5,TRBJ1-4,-,TGTGCCAGCAGTTTTGATTCCCCCATACATGGAGGAAAACTGTTTTTT,CASSFDSPIHGGKLFF
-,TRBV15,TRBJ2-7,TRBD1,TGTGCCACCAGCAGGGACAGGGTCGGAAAGCAGTACTTC,CATSRDRVGKQYF
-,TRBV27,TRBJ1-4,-,TGTGCCAGCAGTACCCGGGGTACCGCAACTAATGAAAAACTGTTTTTT,CASSTRGTATNEKLFF
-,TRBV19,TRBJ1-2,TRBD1,TGTGCCAGTAGTACAGGGGGTAATGGCTACACCTTC,CASSTGGNGYTF